This T cell receptor beta chain was profiled in a study of blood T cell repertoires in COVID-19. Study-level background: There were acute and convalescent COVID-19 samples, and they came from the United States, Italy and Spain.

J was trimmed by 0 bases and V by 8 bases; bases with no gene match: 7. This CDR3 spans 15 amino acids. Germline values: CDR1 LNHDA, CDR2 SQIVND (reference sequence). Per the original methods: Amplified reference gene primers provided the basis for estimating nucleated cell counts. This table comes from immunoSEQ multiplex PCR, and its TCRdb copy is limited to in-frame clones, with some not included. V, J and clone size were drawn from that table, and D and trimming were deduced from the DNA. The sample contains a few hundred thousand clones, 89% of which appear only once. Source material: peripheral blood. This TCR came from a woman aged 40 to 50 who had recovered from COVID-19. V is TRBV19 and J is TRBJ2-5, with 9 bases aligning to TRBD1. The CDR3 coding sequence is TGTGCCAGTGATCCAGACAGGGGGTACCAAGAGACCCAGTACTTC. Translated, it gives CASDPDRGYQETQYF. The whole variable domain, filled in from reference TRBV19 and TRBJ2-5, reads DGGITQSPKYLFRKEGQNVTLSCEQNLNHDAMYWYRQDPGQGLRLIYYSQIVNDFQKGDIAEGYSVSREKKESFPLTVTSAQKNPTAFYLCASDPDRGYQETQYFGPGTRLLVL.